The 21 T cell receptor beta chains given below trace back to one sample, sequenced in a study of blood T cell repertoires in COVID-19. This table comes from immunoSEQ multiplex PCR, and its TCRdb copy is limited to in-frame clones, with some not included. The sample consists of around 290,000 clones, 90% of them appearing once. Input material: PBMCs or T cells enriched from blood (not recorded which). The receptor set was obtained from a woman younger than 45 who had recovered from COVID-19.

A single count supports this clone. The rearrangement links TRBV18 to TRBJ1-4, with 10 bases aligning to TRBD1. The CDR3 has 16 amino acids. From germline, CDR1 is KGHSH and CDR2 LQKENI. Trimming cost V 2 bases and J 7 bases; bases outside gene matches: 7. The CDR3 sequence: CASSPTTGTGAEKLFF. CDR3 bases: TGTGCCAGCTCACCAACAACCGGGACAGGGGCTGAAAAACTGTTTTTT.

This clone was recorded once. The chain employs TRBV7-9 and TRBJ2-7, with 7 bases fitting TRBD1. V shed 5 bases and J 3 bases; nucleotides not matched to a gene: 13. There are 16 residues in the CDR3. Germline CDR1 is SEHNR and CDR2 is FQNEAQ (reference sequence). Written as DNA, the CDR3 is TGTGCCAGCAGCGGGCCGGGGCAGGGGGTGAGCTACGAGCAGTACTTC. Translating gives CASSGPGQGVSYEQYF.

V usage is TRBV11-2 and J usage is TRBJ2-3; no definite D call. Germline V lookup: CDR1 SGHAT, CDR2 FQNNGV. This CDR3 is built from 14 residues. Trimming pared 0 bases from V and 7 bases from J, leaving 11 bases between. The CDR3 region is CASSLDPGLHTQYF. CDR3 coding DNA: TGTGCCAGCAGCTTAGATCCAGGATTGCATACGCAGTATTTT.

The chain recombines TRBV19 with TRBJ2-3; 11 bases map to TRBD2. Germline CDR1 and CDR2: LNHDA and SQIVND (reference sequence). With 4 bases clipped from V and 8 bases from J, the junction kept 14 bases outside the gene matches. CDR3 length: 17 amino acids. CDR3 sequence (DNA): TGTGCCAGTAGTACAACTAGCGGGAGCCGCAACTCTGTTACGCAGTATTTT. This translates into CASSTTSGSRNSVTQYF.

V and J are TRBV5-1 and TRBJ2-5; D is uncertain. This CDR3 has 12 amino acids. The V and J ends lost 0 bases and 5 bases respectively, with 5 bases between them. Germline CDR1 and CDR2: SGHRS and YFSETQ. The CDR3, as DNA: TGCGCCAGCAGCTTGGTGGGCGAGACCCAGTACTTC. Encoded protein: CASSLVGETQYF.

This chain joins TRBV7-2 and TRBJ2-2, with D uncertain. The length of the CDR3 is 14 residues. Trimming removed 5 bases from V and 4 bases from J, with 11 bases in between. Germline V gene data show CDR1 as SGHTA and CDR2 as FQGNSA. CDR3 in amino acids: CASSPGSLTGELFF. The CDR3 nucleotides are TGTGCCAGCAGCCCAGGTAGTCTCACCGGGGAGCTGTTTTTT.

The chain recombines TRBV6-9 with TRBJ2-7, with a tentative D call TRBD2 (6 bases). Germline CDR1 MNHGY, CDR2 SVAAGI. The CDR3 has 12 residues. V lost 8 bases, J lost 2 bases, and 10 bases lay in between. CDR3 DNA: TGTGCCAGCCCTCCGGGGGCCTACGAGCAGTACTTC. Its translation: CASPPGAYEQYF.

J is TRBJ1-2 and V is TRBV7-2; D gene unclear. Deletions cut 0 bases from V and 8 bases from J, with 16 bases between. The CDR3 covers 15 residues. Germline assignment: CDR1 SGHTA and CDR2 FQGNSA. The CDR3 coding sequence is TGTGCCAGCAGCTTAGCGCTTAAGCGGTCGATAGGCTACACCTTC. Residues: CASSLALKRSIGYTF. The whole variable domain, remainder taken from reference TRBV7-2 and TRBJ1-2, is GAGVSQSPSNKVTEKGKDVELRCDPISGHTALYWYRQSLGQGLEFLIYFQGNSAPDKSGLPSDRFSAERTGGSVSTLTIQRTQQEDSAVYLCASSLALKRSIGYTFGSGTRLTVV.

The V gene is TRBV27, the J gene TRBJ1-2, with D maybe TRBD1 (5 bases). The CDR3 consists of 14 residues. V lost 0 bases and J 4 bases, leaving 9 bases between the germline ends. The germline gives CDR1 MNHEY, CDR2 SMNVEV (reference sequence). CDR3 sequence reads: CASSLSPGSYGYTF. CDR3 nucleotide sequence: TGTGCCAGCAGTTTATCCCCAGGGTCCTATGGCTACACCTTC.

The rearrangement links TRBV28 to TRBJ2-1, with TRBD2 identical over 9 bases. CDR1 MDHEN and CDR2 SYDVKM come from the germline V gene. V lost 6 bases and J lost 0; bases outside the gene matches: 9. CDR3 size: 17 residues. CDR3: CASSTPGLADSYNEQFF. The CDR3 DNA reads as TGTGCCAGCAGCACGCCGGGACTAGCTGACTCCTACAATGAGCAGTTCTTC.

The V gene is TRBV5-4, the J gene TRBJ2-2; 7 bases match TRBD1. V lost 4 bases, J lost 8 bases, and 8 bases stayed unmatched. The CDR3 consists of 14 residues. The germline gives CDR1 SGHNT, CDR2 YYREEE (reference sequence). In DNA, the CDR3 is TGTGCCAGCAGCCTATACAGGGGCGCGGGGGAGCTGTTTTTT. This gives the protein CASSLYRGAGELFF.

The chain uses TRBV5-4 and TRBJ2-7, with D perhaps TRBD1 (6 bases). CDR1 is SGHNT and CDR2 is YYREEE in the germline V gene (reference sequence). Between the trimmed V and J ends, which lost 4 bases and 3 bases, there was a span of 11 bases. The CDR3 is 13 residues long. The CDR3 here is CASSRDNYYEQYF. CDR3 DNA sequence: TGTGCCAGCAGCCGGGACAATTACTACGAGCAGTACTTC.

The rearrangement joins TRBV6-5 to TRBJ2-5; 7 nucleotides match TRBD1. Per the germline V gene, CDR1 is MNHEY and CDR2 is SVGAGI. The CDR3 runs 13 residues. V lost 6 bases and J lost 5; bases outside the gene matches: 6. In nucleotides, the CDR3 is TGTGCCAGCAGCTCAGGGGGTCGGGAGACCCAGTACTTC. As protein: CASSSGGRETQYF.

CDR3 nucleotides: TGTGCCAGCAGTTTTCGAGGTGGATATGGCTACACCTTC. It is translated as CASSFRGGYGYTF. The rearrangement uses TRBV27 and TRBJ1-2; D call uncertain. The germline V gene encodes CDR1 MNHEY and CDR2 SMNVEV (reference sequence). V was trimmed by 3 bases and J by 5 bases, leaving 10 bases between them. The CDR3 is made up of 13 amino acids.

V and J are TRBV5-1 and TRBJ1-1; TRBD1 matches at 12 bases. Per germline, CDR1 SGHRS and CDR2 YFSETQ. The trim removed 4 bases at V and 1 base at J, leaving 5 bases unmatched. The CDR3 totals 16 residues. CDR3 DNA: TGCGCCAGCAGCGCGGGACAGGGGGCATGGAACACTGAAGCTTTCTTT. Its translation is CASSAGQGAWNTEAFF.

The table lists this clone with a few counts. Distinct nucleotide sequences in the sample also encode this CDR3. V is TRBV19 and J is TRBJ2-7, with 8 bases matching TRBD1. V was pared by 5 bases and J by 0 bases, with 3 bases of the junction left unmatched. The CDR3 is 14 residues long. CDR1 and CDR2 from the germline V gene are LNHDA and SQIVND (reference sequence). The CDR3: CASSATGGSYEQYF. CDR3 DNA sequence: TGTGCCAGTAGTGCAACAGGGGGCTCCTACGAGCAGTACTTC.

The gene calls are TRBV27 and TRBJ1-1; the match to TRBD1 covers 7 bases. With 3 bases clipped from V and 1 base from J, the junction kept 2 bases outside the gene matches. Germline V gene sequence: CDR1 MNHEY, CDR2 SMNVEV (reference sequence). The CDR3 is 14 amino acids. The CDR3 spells CASSLAGGNTEAFF. The CDR3 bases are TGTGCCAGCAGTTTGGCAGGGGGGAACACTGAAGCTTTCTTT.

The V call is TRBV9, the J call TRBJ2-7, with D possibly being TRBD2 (6 bases). Trimming took off 4 bases at V and 3 bases at J, with 11 bases between the two ends. CDR3 length: 13 amino acids. Germline CDR1 SGDLS, CDR2 YYNGEE. The CDR3 nucleotides are TGTGCCAGCAGCCCGAGACTAGGCTACGAGCAGTACTTC. It encodes CASSPRLGYEQYF.

This clone was seen only once. This chain joins TRBV28 and TRBJ2-5; TRBD1 is a possible D gene (5 bases). Germline lookup yields CDR1 MDHEN and CDR2 SYDVKM. The CDR3 is 13 residues long. The V gene lost 2 bases and the J gene lost 2 bases, with 6 bases spanning the gap. The CDR3 nucleotides read TGTGCCAGCAGTTTAAGACAGCAAGAGACCCAGTACTTC. Protein: CASSLRQQETQYF.

The CDR3 is CASSFTGNEQFF. Written as DNA, the CDR3 is TGTGCCAGCAGTTTTACGGGAAATGAGCAGTTCTTC. The chain has TRBV12-3 or TRBV12-4 and TRBJ2-1; tentative D call: TRBD2 (5 bases). V dropped 3 bases and J dropped 7 bases, with 7 bases sitting between them. This CDR3 region has 12 residues.

This chain connects TRBV7-2 to TRBJ1-5; D gene unclear. Between the trimmed V and J ends, which lost 7 bases and 6 bases, there was a span of 13 bases. Germline assignment: CDR1 SGHTA and CDR2 FQGNSA. The CDR3 covers 13 residues. CDR3: CASTISSSQPQHF. The DNA of the CDR3 is TGTGCCAGCACCATATCATCTAGTCAGCCCCAGCATTTT.